Each of the 11 T cell receptor beta chains below was sequenced from the same sample in a study of memory CD4+ T cells and cytomegalovirus serostatus. This table comes from immunoSEQ multiplex PCR, and its TCRdb copy is limited to in-frame clones, with some not included. The sample includes 65,000 to 95,000 clones, less than 90% of them seen just once. The sort gate was single viable CD3+CD4+CD8-CD45RO+ cells for memory CD4+ T cells. Input material: memory CD4+ T cells from blood. These TCRs come from an adult in good health and CMV-seronegative.

The chain is built from TRBV2 and TRBJ2-7; D gene uncertain. CDR1 and CDR2 from the germline V gene are SNHLY and FYNNEI. The CDR3 covers 11 residues. V was pared by 6 bases and J by 2 bases, with 5 bases between. CDR3 bases: TGTGCCAGCAGCTATACCTACGAGCAGTACTTC. Residues: CASSYTYEQYF. Supplemented by reference TRBV2 and TRBJ2-7, the full variable domain reads EPEVTQTPSHQVTQMGQEVILRCVPISNHLYFYWYRQILGQKVEFLVSFYNNEISEKSEIFDDQFSVERPDGSNFTLKIRSTKLEDSAMYFCASSYTYEQYFGPGTRLTVT.

This clone showed up just a few times. The chain carries TRBV13 and TRBJ1-1; 8 bases are a match to TRBD1. The germline V gene encodes CDR1 PRHDT and CDR2 FYEKMQ (reference sequence). The CDR3 is 14 amino acids. With 5 bases clipped from V and 5 bases from J, the junction kept 7 bases outside the gene matches. CDR3 protein: CASSETGGRTEAFF. DNA of the CDR3: TGTGCCAGCAGCGAAACAGGGGGTAGGACTGAAGCTTTCTTT.

The chain links TRBV4-1 to TRBJ1-5; possibly TRBD1 for D (6 bases). Trimming left V 0 bases short and J 3 bases short, with 9 bases between. Germline V gives CDR1 MGHRA, CDR2 YSYEKL. The CDR3 runs 15 residues. CDR3 region: CASSQDGGPNQPQHF. The CDR3 nucleotides are TGCGCCAGCAGCCAAGACGGGGGGCCCAATCAGCCCCAGCATTTT.

The gene calls are TRBV9 and TRBJ1-4; TRBD1 is a possible D gene (6 bases). The V gene lost 4 bases and the J gene lost 6 bases, with 22 bases spanning the gap. The CDR3 has 17 residues. Germline CDR1 reads SGDLS; CDR2 reads YYNGEE. The CDR3 region is CASSRGTISRTDEKLFF. In DNA form, the CDR3 reads TGTGCCAGCAGCAGGGGGACAATAAGCAGGACGGATGAAAAACTGTTTTTT.

The chain has TRBV5-1 and TRBJ2-5; D is unresolved. Per germline, CDR1 SGHRS and CDR2 YFSETQ. The CDR3 is 14 amino acids. V was cut by 4 bases and J by 5 bases, with 15 bases left in between. CDR3 in amino acids: CASSPTFSRETQYF. In DNA form, the CDR3 reads TGCGCCAGCAGCCCGACATTTTCGAGGGAGACCCAGTACTTC.

This chain joins TRBV12-5 and TRBJ2-1; no definite D call. V dropped 0 bases and J dropped 7 bases, with 7 bases sitting between them. CDR3 length equals 13 residues. Germline assignment: CDR1 LGHNT and CDR2 FRNRAP. The CDR3 sequence is CASGLVAWNEQFF. CDR3 nucleotide sequence: TGTGCTAGTGGTTTGGTAGCATGGAATGAGCAGTTCTTC.

The chain links TRBV5-6 to TRBJ1-2; D perhaps matches TRBD1 (5 bases). V was trimmed by 2 bases and J by 2 bases, leaving 10 bases between them. CDR3 length: 14 residues. Germline values: CDR1 SGHDT, CDR2 YYEEEE. The chain's CDR3 is CASSLNQGNYGYTF. The CDR3 DNA reads as TGTGCCAGCAGCTTAAACCAGGGCAACTATGGCTACACCTTC.

The chain joins TRBV20-1 to TRBJ1-1; 7 bases line up with TRBD1. This CDR3 has 11 amino acids. V trimming: 1 base; J trimming: 7 bases; junction bases outside the gene matches: 0. In germline, CDR1 is DFQATT, CDR2 SNEGSKA (reference sequence). The CDR3 DNA follows: TGCAGTGCTAGAGGGGACAGTGAAGCTTTCTTT. Its translation is CSARGDSEAFF.

The J gene is TRBJ2-2, the V gene TRBV30; 7 bases map to TRBD2. The CDR3 sequence is 13 residues long. Germline CDR1 GTSNPN, CDR2 SVGIG (reference sequence). V trimming: 5 bases; J trimming: 6 bases; junction bases outside the gene matches: 6. The CDR3 spells CAWRRLASGELFF. CDR3 nucleotides: TGTGCCTGGCGCAGACTAGCCTCCGGGGAGCTGTTTTTT.

This clone was detected only a few times. V is TRBV18 and J is TRBJ2-2; 8 nucleotides agree with TRBD1. Germline trimming cut 3 bases from V and 6 bases from J; bases unmatched to any gene: 12. Germline V gene lookup returns CDR1 KGHSH and CDR2 LQKENI. The CDR3 is made up of 17 amino acids. The CDR3 bases are TGTGCCAGCTCACCGAACGACAGGGGCGAAATGTCCGGGGAGCTGTTTTTT. Protein sequence: CASSPNDRGEMSGELFF.

The rearrangement joins TRBV5-4 to TRBJ1-2; tentative D call: TRBD1 (6 bases). The CDR3 totals 15 residues. Deletions cut 0 bases from V and 5 bases from J, with 14 bases between. Germline loops: CDR1 SGHNT, CDR2 YYREEE (reference sequence). The CDR3, as DNA: TGTGCCAGCAGCTTGGGTCCGGGGGCGGGGTATGGCTACACCTTC. Translating gives CASSLGPGAGYGYTF.